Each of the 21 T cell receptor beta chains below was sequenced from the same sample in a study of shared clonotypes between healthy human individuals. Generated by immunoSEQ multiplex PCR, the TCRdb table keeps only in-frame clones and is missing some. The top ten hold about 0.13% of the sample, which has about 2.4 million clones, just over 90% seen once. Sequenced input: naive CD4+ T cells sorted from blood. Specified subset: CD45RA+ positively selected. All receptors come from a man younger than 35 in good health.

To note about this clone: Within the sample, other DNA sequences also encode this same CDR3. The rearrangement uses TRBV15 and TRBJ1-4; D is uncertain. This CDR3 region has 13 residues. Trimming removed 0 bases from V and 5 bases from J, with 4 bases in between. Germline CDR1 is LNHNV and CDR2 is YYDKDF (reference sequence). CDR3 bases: TGTGCCACCAGCAGAGATCCCAATGAAAAACTGTTTTTT. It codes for CATSRDPNEKLFF.

The CDR3 coding sequence is TGTGCCAGCGCGACAGGGGGTGGCAATCAGCCCCAGCATTTT. This sequence encodes CASATGGGNQPQHF. The chain combines TRBV28 with TRBJ1-5; 9 nucleotides line up with TRBD1. This CDR3 is 14 amino acids long. Germline CDR1 reads MDHEN; CDR2 reads SYDVKM. V gave up 8 bases and J gave up 2 bases; unmatched junction bases: 4.

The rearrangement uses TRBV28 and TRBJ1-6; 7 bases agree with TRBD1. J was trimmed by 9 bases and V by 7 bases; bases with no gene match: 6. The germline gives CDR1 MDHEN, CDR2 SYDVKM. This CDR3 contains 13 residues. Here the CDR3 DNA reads TGTGCCAGCAACCGGGACAGTGGTTCACCCCTCCACTTT. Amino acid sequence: CASNRDSGSPLHF.

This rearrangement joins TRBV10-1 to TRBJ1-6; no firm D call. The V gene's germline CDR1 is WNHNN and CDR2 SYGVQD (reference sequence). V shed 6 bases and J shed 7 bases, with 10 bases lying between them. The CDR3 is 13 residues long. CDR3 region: CASSGPYNSPLHF. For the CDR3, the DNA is TGCGCCAGCAGCGGGCCGTACAATTCACCCCTCCACTTT.

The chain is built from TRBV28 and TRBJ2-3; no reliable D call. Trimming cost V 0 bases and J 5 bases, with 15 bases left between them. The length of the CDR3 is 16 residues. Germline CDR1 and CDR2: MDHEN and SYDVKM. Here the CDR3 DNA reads TGTGCCAGCAGTTTATGGGTCAGGCCGGCGAGAGATACGCAGTATTTT. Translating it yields CASSLWVRPARDTQYF.

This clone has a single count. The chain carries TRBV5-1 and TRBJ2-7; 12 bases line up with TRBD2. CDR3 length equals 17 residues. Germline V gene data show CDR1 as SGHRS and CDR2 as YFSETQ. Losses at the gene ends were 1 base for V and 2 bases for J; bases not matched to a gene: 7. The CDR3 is CASSLFASGGAAYEQYF. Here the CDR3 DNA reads TGCGCCAGCAGCTTGTTCGCTAGCGGGGGGGCCGCCTACGAGCAGTACTTC. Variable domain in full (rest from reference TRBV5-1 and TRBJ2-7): KAGVTQTPRYLIKTRGQQVTLSCSPISGHRSVSWYQQTPGQGLQFLFEYFSETQRNKGNFPGRFSGRQFSNSRSEMNVSTLELGDSALYLCASSLFASGGAAYEQYFGPGTRLTVT.

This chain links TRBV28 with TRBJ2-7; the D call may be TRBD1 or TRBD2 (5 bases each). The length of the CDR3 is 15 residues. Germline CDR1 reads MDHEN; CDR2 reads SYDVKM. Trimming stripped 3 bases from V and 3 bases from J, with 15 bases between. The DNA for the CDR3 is TGTGCCAGCAGTTTTGAGGGCAGTGGGGGCTACGAGCAGTACTTC. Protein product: CASSFEGSGGYEQYF.

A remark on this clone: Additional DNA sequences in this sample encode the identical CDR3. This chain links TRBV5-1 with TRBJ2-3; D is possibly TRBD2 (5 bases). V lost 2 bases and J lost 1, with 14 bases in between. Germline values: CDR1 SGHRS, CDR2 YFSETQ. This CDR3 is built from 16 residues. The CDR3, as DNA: TGCGCCAGCAGCTTTTCGCTAGCAGGTCGCACAGATACGCAGTATTTT. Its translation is CASSFSLAGRTDTQYF.

DNA for the CDR3: TGCAGCGTTACCGAGGGGGTCTACGAGCAGTACTTC. Its translation is CSVTEGVYEQYF. This chain uses TRBV29-1 with TRBJ2-7; tentative D call: TRBD1 (6 bases). The CDR3 runs to 12 residues. With 5 bases removed from V and 3 bases from J, the gap between germline ends came to 11 bases. Germline assignment: CDR1 SQVTM and CDR2 ANQGSEA.

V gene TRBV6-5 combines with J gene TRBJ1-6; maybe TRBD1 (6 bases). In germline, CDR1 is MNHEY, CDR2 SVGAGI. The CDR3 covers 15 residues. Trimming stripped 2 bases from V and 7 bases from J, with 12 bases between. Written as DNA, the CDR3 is TGTGCCAGCAGTTACGTACAGGGCCGAAATTCACCCCTCCACTTT. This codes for CASSYVQGRNSPLHF.

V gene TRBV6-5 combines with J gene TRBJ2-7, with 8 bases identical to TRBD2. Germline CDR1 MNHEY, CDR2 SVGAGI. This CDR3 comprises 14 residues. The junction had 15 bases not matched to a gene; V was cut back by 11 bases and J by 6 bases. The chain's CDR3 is CASGRAGGVREQYF. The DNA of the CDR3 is TGTGCCTCCGGCCGGGCGGGAGGAGTCCGCGAGCAGTACTTC.

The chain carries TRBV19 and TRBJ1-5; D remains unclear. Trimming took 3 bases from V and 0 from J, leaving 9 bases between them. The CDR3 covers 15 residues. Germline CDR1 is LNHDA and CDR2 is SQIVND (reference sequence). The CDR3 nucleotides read TGTGCCAGTAGTATCGCCGAGTATAGCAATCAGCCCCAGCATTTT. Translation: CASSIAEYSNQPQHF.

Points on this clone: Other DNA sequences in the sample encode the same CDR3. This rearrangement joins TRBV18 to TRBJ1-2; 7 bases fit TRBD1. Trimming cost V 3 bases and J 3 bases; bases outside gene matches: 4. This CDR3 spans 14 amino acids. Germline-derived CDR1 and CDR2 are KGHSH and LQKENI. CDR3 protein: CASSPNTGDYGYTF. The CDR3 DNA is TGTGCCAGCTCACCCAATACAGGGGACTATGGCTACACCTTC.

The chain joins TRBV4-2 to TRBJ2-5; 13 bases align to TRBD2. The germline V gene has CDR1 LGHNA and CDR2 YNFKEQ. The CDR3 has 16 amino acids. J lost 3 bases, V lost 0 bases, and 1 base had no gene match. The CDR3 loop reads CASSQDGLAGEETQYF. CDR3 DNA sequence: TGTGCCAGCAGCCAAGATGGACTAGCGGGGGAAGAGACCCAGTACTTC.

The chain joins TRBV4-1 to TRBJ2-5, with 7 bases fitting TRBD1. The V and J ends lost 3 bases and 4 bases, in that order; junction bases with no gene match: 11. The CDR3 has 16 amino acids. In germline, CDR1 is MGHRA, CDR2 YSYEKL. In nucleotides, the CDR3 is TGCGCCAGCAGCCAGGGAGACAGGGTAATTGCAGAGACCCAGTACTTC. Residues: CASSQGDRVIAETQYF.

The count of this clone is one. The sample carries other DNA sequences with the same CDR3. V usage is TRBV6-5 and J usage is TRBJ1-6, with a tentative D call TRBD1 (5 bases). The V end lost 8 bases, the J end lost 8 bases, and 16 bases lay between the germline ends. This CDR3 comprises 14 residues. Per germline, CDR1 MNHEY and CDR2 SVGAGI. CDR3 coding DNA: TGTGCCAGCGGGCTGGGGCTTCGAGATTCACCCCTCCACTTT. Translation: CASGLGLRDSPLHF.

The CDR3 sequence: CAWREGGYTF. CDR3 coding DNA: TGTGCCTGGAGAGAGGGGGGCTACACCTTC. V usage is TRBV30 and J usage is TRBJ1-2; weak D call: TRBD1 (5 bases). Germline V gene sequence: CDR1 GTSNPN, CDR2 SVGIG (reference sequence). V lost 3 bases, J lost 8 bases, and 7 bases lay in between. The CDR3 contains 10 residues. Complete variable domain (other parts from reference TRBV30 and TRBJ1-2): SQTIHQWPATLVQPVGSPLSLECTVEGTSNPNLYWYRQAAGRGLQLLFYSVGIGQISSEVPQNLSASRPQDRQFILSSKKLLLSDSGFYLCAWREGGYTFGSGTRLTVV.

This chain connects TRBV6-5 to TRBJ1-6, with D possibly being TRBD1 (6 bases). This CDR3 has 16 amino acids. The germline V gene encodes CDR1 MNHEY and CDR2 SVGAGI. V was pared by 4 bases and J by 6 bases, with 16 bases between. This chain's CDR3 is CASSWGTSDGNSPLHF. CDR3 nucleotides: TGTGCCAGCAGTTGGGGGACATCGGATGGTAATTCACCCCTCCACTTT.

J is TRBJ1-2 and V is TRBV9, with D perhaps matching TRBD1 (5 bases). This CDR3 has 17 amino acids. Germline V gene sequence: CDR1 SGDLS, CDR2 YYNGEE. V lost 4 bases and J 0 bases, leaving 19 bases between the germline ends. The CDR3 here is CASSRTGGTAANYGYTF. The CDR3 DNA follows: TGTGCCAGCAGCCGAACTGGGGGTACGGCAGCTAACTATGGCTACACCTTC.

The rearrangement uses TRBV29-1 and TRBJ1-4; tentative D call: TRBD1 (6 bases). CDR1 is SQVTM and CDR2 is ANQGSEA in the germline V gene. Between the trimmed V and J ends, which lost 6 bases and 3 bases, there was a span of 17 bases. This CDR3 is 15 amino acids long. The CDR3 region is CSVRSPDSSNEKLFF. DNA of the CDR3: TGCAGCGTCCGCAGTCCGGACAGTTCTAATGAAAAACTGTTTTTT.

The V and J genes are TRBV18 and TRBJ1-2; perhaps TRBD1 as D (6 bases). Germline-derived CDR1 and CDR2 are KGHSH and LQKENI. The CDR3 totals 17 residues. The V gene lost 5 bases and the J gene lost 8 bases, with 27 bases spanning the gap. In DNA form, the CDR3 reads TGTGCCAGCTCATCAAATCAGGCCACAGGGCGAACGTACGGCTACACCTTC. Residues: CASSSNQATGRTYGYTF.